The source of this T cell receptor beta chain is a study of cytomegalovirus exposure and HLA in healthy donors (dated by TCRdb to 2017 to 2019). At the level of the whole study: An earlier analysis of some 600 of the donors reported 276 Gb of sequence data and approximately 120 million unique TCR beta sequences obtained from some 200 million T cells. About 280 gigabases of sequencing data and around 87 million unique TCR sequences were included in an early release covering around 650 HLA-typed donors. The genetic ancestry cluster associated with self-reported Caucasian donors included 70% to 85% of the 350 to 500 genotyped donors. The study aimed to test whether cataloging public T cell receptors could reveal signatures of past pathogen exposure. The study profiled the T cell repertoires of more than 500 subjects by immunosequencing and related them to cytomegalovirus serostatus. Along with the approximately 700-subject first cohort, a separate validation cohort of over 90 different subjects was used. The study combined high-throughput TCR immunosequencing, statistical association of individual TCRs with disease status, and machine learning to predict cytomegalovirus infection status. To study patterns of TCR occurrence, a later analysis re-analyzed previously published TCR beta repertoires from under 750 donors and added high-resolution HLA genotyping. Rather than using new phenotypic data, the later analysis identified candidate immune exposures from TCR beta sequences and from how often those sequences occurred across donors. In an earlier analysis of a few hundred of the donors, high-throughput TCR beta sequencing was used to judge whether each TCR beta V gene segment behaved as functional or pseudogenic. Alongside the repertoire data, information on donor age, sex, ethnicity and CMV serostatus was compiled. A later genetic analysis used genome-wide SNP genotypes for about 65% of the roughly 670 donors, treating that subset as a discovery cohort. Every repertoire in the discovery cohort had been generated on one and the same sequencing platform. HLA typing included class I and class II loci at four-digit resolution. The number of donors typed differed by locus, with about 629-630 for A, B, C, DRB1 and DQB1, over 500 for DQA1, 600 to 610 for DPA1, and some 440 for DPB1. Roughly 5 DR-DQ haplotypes were handled as single units for association and clustering, since linkage in the cohort was strong. On average, over 200,000 unique TCR beta nucleotide sequences were sequenced per donor among 398 genotyped donors of the cohort, with 15% to 20% of those sequences being non-productive.

Notes on this clone: The antigen it binds to is not known. Base quality data are lacking; no much larger clone is found one base away.

The library was generated by the immunoSEQ multiplex PCR assay. For the multiplex PCR, a mixture combining 60 forward primers for TCR Vbeta segments and 13 reverse primers for TCR Jbeta segments was used. Amplification of the CDR3 region of rearranged TCR beta genes was performed with a multiplex PCR assay on genomic DNA. The amplified TCR beta libraries were sequenced on the Illumina HiSeq System as 87-base-pair reads. As for how the authors treated the data: Across the 640 or so repertoires, a later analysis counted 80 million or so unique TCR beta chains, around 11 million of which were shared by at least two donors. Raw reads were error-corrected and collapsed into unique sequences with a nearest-neighbor algorithm that merged closely related sequences to remove PCR and sequencing errors. CDR3 sequences were aligned to IMGT reference sequences to assign V, D and J gene segments. For a sequence to be retained, a match of at least six nucleotides was required to both a V gene segment and a J gene segment. A rearrangement was called productive if the CDR3 had no stop codons and remained in frame with V and J, and every other rearrangement was called non-productive. CDR3 was defined by IMGT convention, running from the second conserved V-encoded cysteine to the conserved J-encoded phenylalanine. The earlier analysis of about 500 of the donors excluded sequences that lacked an unambiguous match to a single V gene segment. In an earlier analysis of 450 to 700 of the donors, V segments were called functional above 56.7% productive rearrangements and were called segregating when the between-donor standard deviation exceeded 5%. A statistical classification framework was developed to diagnose cytomegalovirus status using the catalog of TCR beta chain sequences. In a later analysis, V and J genes were assigned by comparing TCR nucleotide sequences against IMGT/GENE-DB human TR gene sequences. Using the TCRdist pipeline, a later analysis assigned CDR3 sequences along with most-parsimonious VDJ recombination scenarios. In a later analysis, each TCR beta chain was defined by its CDR3 amino acid sequence together with its V-gene family, and reads lacking a unique V-gene family were excluded. To address suspected cross-contamination and a sequencing artifact, a later analysis removed a few hundred highly shared, low-generation-probability nucleotide sequences. In a later analysis, a clonal expansion index for each public chain was calculated from normalized within-repertoire ranks of inferred template counts. Generation probabilities in a later analysis came from a VDJ recombination model fitted to out-of-frame rearrangements, and those results were checked against IGoR. Hypergeometric tests were used in a later analysis to score TCR-TCR, TCR-HLA and TCR-CMV co-occurrence, with a repertoire-size bias correction applied to the TCR pairs. False discovery rates were estimated in a later analysis by permuting HLA or CMV assignments 20 times. In a later analysis, co-occurring TCRs were grouped using DBSCAN, and TCRdist sequence similarity was added for clustering within HLA-allele-positive subsets. Co-occurrence clustering excluded repertoires with fewer than 30,000 or more than 120,000 public chains, plus five with anomalous nucleotide sharing. TCRdb re-hosts the immuneACCESS table, in-frame sequences only. Its copies lack some clones; in the studies checked, an unresolved V gene accounts for under half of them, and the cause for the rest is not known. For V, J and clone size, that table is used; D and trimming come from the DNA. This sample holds about 150,000 clones; around 82% were observed only once. Under 8.5% of the sample lies in the top ten.

Trimming leaves V shorter by 3 bases and J shorter by 4 bases, with the junction holding 2 bases beyond the gene matches. The CDR3 numbers 13 residues from cysteine through phenylalanine. CDR3 DNA only is kept here, 39 bases in frame from base 1. The CDR1 and CDR2 encoded by the germline V gene are SNHLY and FYNNEI. Results the study describes overall, beyond this receptor: A later genetic analysis associated a missense DCLRE1C variant with V-gene and J-gene trimming of TCR beta chains, and an independent cohort replicated the association. HLA typing was unavailable for some donors at each locus, so association tests used only the typed subset. A cluster of highly shared sequence variants was judged likely to be a technical artifact of the sequencing pipeline. Strong co-occurrence of HLA alleles, especially DR and DQ, made assigning TCR associations to individual alleles difficult. In vitro tests confirmed that a few of the cytomegalovirus-associated TCR beta chains recognize cytomegalovirus antigens. Only TCR beta chains were sequenced in this cohort, and the absence of alpha or paired-chain data limited detectable features. A later genetic analysis reported fewer N-insertions in productive TCRs among donors in an Asian-associated ancestry cluster than the approximately 700-donor mean. Linkage disequilibrium might explain the correlated functional status among segregating V segments, but an unknown experimental factor could not be ruled out. A later analysis associated about 17,000 TCR beta sequences with specific HLA alleles at a false discovery rate of 0.05. The presence/absence analyses assumed that sequencing depth was roughly uniform across donors, and that assumption may not be true. Across donors, most TCR sequences were observed very rarely, whereas some public TCRs were present in many individuals. A further reported finding was that TCR beta sequences accurately predicted the HLA-A and HLA-B alleles for most subjects in the first cohort. The study gave a list of under 200 TCR beta chains associated with cytomegalovirus. The classifier was reported to diagnose cytomegalovirus status with high specificity and sensitivity in both the original and validation cohorts. For the cohort, immune exposure information was limited to CMV serostatus. According to a later analysis, TCR association rates differed among HLA loci, with DRB1 alleles showing the most associated TCRs and HLA-C alleles showing the fewest. Most CMV-associated TCR beta chains appeared to be HLA-restricted in a later analysis, and the HLA associations seemed to be driven largely by CMV exposure. It was suggested by the authors that the approach could potentially be generalized to other disease states and immunological phenotypes. In an earlier analysis of 587 of the donors, most TCR beta V segments appeared in productive rearrangements about 87% or about 30% of the time, broadly matching IMGT annotations. Because counts were too low, 15 to 20 rarely observed V segments, including chromosome 9 orphons, were excluded from the earlier analysis of 587 of the donors. In a later analysis, HLA-associated TCR beta chains were found to be more clonally expanded and to have lower generation probabilities than equally common non-associated chains. The 87-base-pair reads could not distinguish some IMGT-functional V segments, including TRBV6-2 and TRBV6-3, so those segments were excluded. Several of the top co-occurrence clusters appeared to be linked to parvovirus B19, influenza, CMV and Epstein-Barr virus, according to a later analysis.

In total, roughly 670 healthy bone marrow donors made up the cohort. At the time of sampling, all cohort members were nominally healthy, though unrecorded immune exposures were likely present. The donor was CMV seropositive and was included in the group of almost 300 seropositive cohort members. Each donor provided a peripheral blood sample, and peripheral blood mononuclear cells were used for TCR beta sequencing. The Qiagen DNeasy Blood Extraction Kit was used to extract genomic DNA from the blood cell samples. Input material: PBMCs. This chain joins TRBV2 to TRBJ1-2, with 7 bases matching TRBD1. The receptor was isolated from a woman between 50 and 59 years old in good health and CMV-seropositive. The nucleotide sequence reads TGTGCCAGCAGTGAGGACAGGATCTATGGCTACACCTTC. Translated, this is CASSEDRIYGYTF.